This TCR beta chain was observed in a study of blood T cell repertoires in COVID-19. Study at large: The samples span acute and convalescent COVID-19 from the United States, Italy and Spain. The cDNA or gDNA used as material had been derived from T cells, B-cell-depleted T cells, or PBMCs.

From germline, CDR1 is SGDLS and CDR2 YYNGEE. Trimming took off 4 bases at V and 4 bases at J, with 11 bases between the two ends. The CDR3 consists of 13 residues. Original analysis: Reference gene primer amplification gave nucleated cell count estimates. Produced via immunoSEQ multiplex PCR; TCRdb's table is partial and in-frame only. D and trimming were read from the DNA, whereas the V and J calls and clone size are those reported in that table. This sample carries about 180,000 clones, around 89% of them seen once, and the ten largest clones take about 1.9%. The sample holds one count of this clone.

The chain is built from TRBV9 and TRBJ2-5; weak D call: TRBD2 (5 bases). The specimen was peripheral blood. This TCR was sampled from a young man who had recovered from COVID-19. The CDR3 spells CASSPGGGETQYF. CDR3 nucleotide sequence: TGTGCCAGCAGCCCCGGAGGTGGAGAGACCCAGTACTTC.